This entry concerns a single TCR beta chain. Which antigen it targets is not known. No base-level quality is on record; no much larger clone is a single base apart. Libraries were built with 5' RACE. Sequencing used an Illumina HiSeq 2500. The second PCR ran for about 6 to 12 cycles and used a J-beta primer mix along with a sample-barcoded 5' primer. A template-switch 5' adaptor carrying 12 random nucleotides introduced a unique molecular identifier onto each TCR beta cDNA molecule. Each sample yielded at least 2.5 million CDR3-containing paired-end reads. First-strand cDNA was synthesized from all RNA with the Mint cDNA synthesis kit, primed by a TRBC-specific oligonucleotide. After uracil-DNA glycosylase treatment, a first 18-cycle PCR used universal primers M1SS and BC2_uni_R on all cDNA. From the authors' description of their analysis: For normalization, 1 million high-quality reads were randomly selected from each sample, with every read carrying a distinct molecular identifier. Instead of being binned into consensus sequences, reads with shared molecular identifiers were discarded. CDR3 identification, clonotype clustering and error correction used MiTCR with a Q25 quality threshold and the strictest error-elimination algorithm. A nonparametric unseen species model with Euler transformation was used to estimate a lower bound on total TCR beta diversity. TCRdb reworked the public reads: Q25 trimming with fastp, MiXCR clone assembly, productive beta chains retained. Every distinct CDR3 protein forms one entry, paired with its most common genes and DNA. Clone size and V and J calls follow TCRdb, not the original study. This sample lists about 1,400,000 distinct CDR3 sequences; approximately 59% were detected once. The ten largest account for about 6.7% of the sample.

Systemically healthy Caucasian individuals from Russia, 35 to 50 in total and aged about 6 to 90 years, were included as donors. About 10 milliliters of peripheral blood were collected from each donor into EDTA-treated Vacutainer tubes. Ficoll-Paque density-gradient centrifugation was used to isolate PBMCs, with at least 6 million per sample. Total RNA, at least 6 micrograms per sample, was extracted from PBMCs with Trizol reagent. Naive CD45RAhigh/CD27high T cell percentages were measured by flow cytometry on a PBMC aliquot from every donor. These data belong to a study of blood T cells in healthy people across ages (dated by TCRdb to between 2015 and 2017). Broadly, across the study: In model experiments, template switching captured about one uniquely barcoded TCR beta cDNA molecule for every two T cells. To track age-related changes in TCR beta repertoire diversity, the study relied on deep sequencing normalized with unique cDNA molecular identifiers. Two additional independent replicas of 1 million unique cDNA reads from the same blood draw were analyzed for two donors (one aged 18 to 30 and one aged 80 or older). To avoid experimental bias, donors of different ages were randomly spread across the sequencing lanes. Four age groups were formed from the donors: young (average approximately 15 years), middle-aged (just under 40), aged (under 70) and long-lived (approximately 78). The investigation overall reported the following: Observed TCR beta diversity per million T cells fell roughly linearly with age, and a significant reduction was already apparent by age approximately 40. The percentage of naive T cells measured by flow cytometry correlated strongly with observed TCR beta diversity. Total diversity estimates from one million sequenced T cells were considered lower bounds and underestimates. Because donor CMV infection status was unknown, age-related changes in expanded clonotypes were potentially confounded. Since profiling was done on bulk unsorted PBMCs, naive and antigen-experienced compartments could not be conclusively compared. The long-lived group showed more naive CD4+ T cells, fewer expanded clones and increased TCR diversity than the aged group, suggesting age selection.

This TCR was sampled from a man aged 18 to 29 in good health. The material sequenced was blood.

CDR3 reads: CSAGSSGQGTIKVYEQYF. The sequence in DNA is TGCAGTGCTGGATCGTCGGGACAGGGAACGATCAAGGTGTACGAGCAGTACTTC. The V gene is TRBV20-1 and the J gene is TRBJ2-7; TRBD1 fits 9 bases in the junction. CDR1 and CDR2 (DFQATT, SNEGSKA) derive from the germline V gene (reference sequence). V ends up 5 bases short and J 4 bases short, with an unmatched junction base count of 21. Spanning cysteine to phenylalanine, the CDR3 consists of 18 amino acids. The sequence is cut down to CDR3 DNA, 54 bases in frame from base 1.